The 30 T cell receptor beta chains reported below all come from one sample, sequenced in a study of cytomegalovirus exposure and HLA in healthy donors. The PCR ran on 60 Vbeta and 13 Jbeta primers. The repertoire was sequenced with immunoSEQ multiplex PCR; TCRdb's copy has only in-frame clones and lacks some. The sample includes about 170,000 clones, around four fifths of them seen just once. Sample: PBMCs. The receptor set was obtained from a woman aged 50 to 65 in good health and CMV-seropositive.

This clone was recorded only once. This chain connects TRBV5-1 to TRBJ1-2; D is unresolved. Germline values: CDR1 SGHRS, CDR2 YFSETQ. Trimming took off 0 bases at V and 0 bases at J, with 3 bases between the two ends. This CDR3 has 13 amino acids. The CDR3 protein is CASSLAANYGYTF. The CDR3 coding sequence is TGCGCCAGCAGCTTGGCAGCTAACTATGGCTACACCTTC. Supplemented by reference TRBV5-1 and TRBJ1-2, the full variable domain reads KAGVTQTPRYLIKTRGQQVTLSCSPISGHRSVSWYQQTPGQGLQFLFEYFSETQRNKGNFPGRFSGRQFSNSRSEMNVSTLELGDSALYLCASSLAANYGYTFGSGTRLTVV.

CDR3 sequence: CASSLAPNSYEQYF. DNA for the CDR3: TGCGCCAGCAGCTTGGCCCCCAATTCCTACGAGCAGTACTTC. The chain employs TRBV5-1 and TRBJ2-7; D is uncertain. V lost 0 bases and J 1 base, leaving 8 bases between the germline ends. Germline CDR1 and CDR2: SGHRS and YFSETQ. The CDR3 covers 14 residues.

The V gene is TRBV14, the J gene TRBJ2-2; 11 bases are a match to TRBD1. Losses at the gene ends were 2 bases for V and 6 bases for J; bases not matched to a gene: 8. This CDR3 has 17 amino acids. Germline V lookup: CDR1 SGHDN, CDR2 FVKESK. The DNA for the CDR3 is TGTGCCAGCAGCCAACTCCCGGACAGGGGGCGCCCCGGGGAGCTGTTTTTT. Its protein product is CASSQLPDRGRPGELFF.

CDR3 sequence: CASSPGQTMNTEAFF. For the CDR3, the DNA is TGTGCCAGCAGCCCCGGACAAACCATGAACACTGAAGCTTTCTTT. The V gene is TRBV6-5, the J gene TRBJ1-1; a weak D match, TRBD1 (5 bases). V lost 6 bases, J lost 0 bases, and 14 bases lay in between. CDR3 size: 15 residues. Germline V lookup: CDR1 MNHEY, CDR2 SVGAGI.

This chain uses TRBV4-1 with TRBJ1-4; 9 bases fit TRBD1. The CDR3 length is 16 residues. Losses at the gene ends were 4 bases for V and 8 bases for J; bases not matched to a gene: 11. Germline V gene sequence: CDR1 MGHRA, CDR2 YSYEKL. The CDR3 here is CASSPIRADRGEKLFF. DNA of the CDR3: TGCGCCAGCAGCCCGATACGCGCTGACAGGGGGGAAAAACTGTTTTTT.

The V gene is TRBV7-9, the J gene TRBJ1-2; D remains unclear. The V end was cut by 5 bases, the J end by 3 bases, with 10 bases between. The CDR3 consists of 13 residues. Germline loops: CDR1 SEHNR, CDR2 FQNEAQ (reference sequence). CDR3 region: CASSPLAYYGYTF. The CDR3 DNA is TGTGCCAGCAGCCCCCTCGCGTACTATGGCTACACCTTC.

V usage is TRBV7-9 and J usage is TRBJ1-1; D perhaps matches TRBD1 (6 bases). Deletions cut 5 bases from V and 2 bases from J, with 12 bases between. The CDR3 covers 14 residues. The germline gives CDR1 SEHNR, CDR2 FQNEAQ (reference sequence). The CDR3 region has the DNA TGTGCCAGCAGCGCCACAGGGTTAAACACTGAAGCTTTCTTT. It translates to CASSATGLNTEAFF.

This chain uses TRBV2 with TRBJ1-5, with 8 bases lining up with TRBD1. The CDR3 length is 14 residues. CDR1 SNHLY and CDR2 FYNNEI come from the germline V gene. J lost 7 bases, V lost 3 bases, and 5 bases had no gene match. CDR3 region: CASSDRTGQQPQHF. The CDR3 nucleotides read TGTGCCAGCAGTGATAGGACAGGGCAACAGCCCCAGCATTTT.

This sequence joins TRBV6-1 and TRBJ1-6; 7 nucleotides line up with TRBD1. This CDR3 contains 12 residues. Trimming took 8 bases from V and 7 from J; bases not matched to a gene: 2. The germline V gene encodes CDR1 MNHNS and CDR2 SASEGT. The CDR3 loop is CASGTANSPLHF. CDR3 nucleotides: TGTGCCAGCGGGACAGCCAATTCACCCCTCCACTTT.

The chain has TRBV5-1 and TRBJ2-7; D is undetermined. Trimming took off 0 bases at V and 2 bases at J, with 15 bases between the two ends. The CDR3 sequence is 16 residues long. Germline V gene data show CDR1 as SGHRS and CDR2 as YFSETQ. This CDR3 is CASSLVGSSFTYEQYF. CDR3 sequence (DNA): TGCGCCAGCAGCTTGGTGGGCAGCTCCTTCACCTACGAGCAGTACTTC.

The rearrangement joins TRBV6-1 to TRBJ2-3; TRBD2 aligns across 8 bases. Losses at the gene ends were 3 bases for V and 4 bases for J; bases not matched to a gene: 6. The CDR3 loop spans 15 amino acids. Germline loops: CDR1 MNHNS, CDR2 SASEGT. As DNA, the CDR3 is TGTGCCAGCAGTGACGGGGGGGGGCGCGCAGATACGCAGTATTTT. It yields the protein CASSDGGGRADTQYF.

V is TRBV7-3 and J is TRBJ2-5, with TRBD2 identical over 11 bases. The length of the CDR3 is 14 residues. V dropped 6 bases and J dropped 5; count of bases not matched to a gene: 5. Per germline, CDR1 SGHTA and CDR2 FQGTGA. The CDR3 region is CASSFSGGGETQYF. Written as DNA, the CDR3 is TGTGCCAGCAGTTTTAGCGGGGGGGGTGAGACCCAGTACTTC.

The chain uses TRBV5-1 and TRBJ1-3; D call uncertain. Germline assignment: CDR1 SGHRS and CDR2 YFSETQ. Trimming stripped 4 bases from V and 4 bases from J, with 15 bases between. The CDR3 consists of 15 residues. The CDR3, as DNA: TGCGCCAGCAGCCCCCTACCCGGAGGAGGAAACACCATATATTTT. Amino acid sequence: CASSPLPGGGNTIYF.

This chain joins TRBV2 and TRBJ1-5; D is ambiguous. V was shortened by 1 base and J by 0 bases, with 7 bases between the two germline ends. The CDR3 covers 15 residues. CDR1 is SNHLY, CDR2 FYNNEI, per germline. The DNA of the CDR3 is TGTGCCAGCAGTGAAGGGCGGATTAGCAATCAGCCCCAGCATTTT. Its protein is CASSEGRISNQPQHF.

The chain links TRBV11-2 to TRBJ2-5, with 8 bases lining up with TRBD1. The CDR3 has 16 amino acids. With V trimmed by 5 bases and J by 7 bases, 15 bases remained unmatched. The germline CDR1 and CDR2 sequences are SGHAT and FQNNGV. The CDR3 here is CASSRDGTGLGGTQYF. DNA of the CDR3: TGTGCCAGCAGCCGAGACGGGACAGGCCTAGGGGGGACCCAGTACTTC.

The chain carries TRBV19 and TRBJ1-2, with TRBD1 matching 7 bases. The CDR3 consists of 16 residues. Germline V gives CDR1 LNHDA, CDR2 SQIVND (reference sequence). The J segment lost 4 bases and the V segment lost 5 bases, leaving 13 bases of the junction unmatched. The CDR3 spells CASSPKIAGTAYGYTF. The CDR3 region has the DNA TGTGCCAGTAGTCCTAAAATCGCCGGGACAGCCTATGGCTACACCTTC.

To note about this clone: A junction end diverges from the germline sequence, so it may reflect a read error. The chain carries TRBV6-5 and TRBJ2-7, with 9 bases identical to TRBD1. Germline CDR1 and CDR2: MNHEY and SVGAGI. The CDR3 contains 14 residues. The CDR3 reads CVSSPGTGFAEQYF. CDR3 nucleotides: TGTGTCAGCAGTCCCGGGACAGGGTTTGCCGAGCAGTACTTC.

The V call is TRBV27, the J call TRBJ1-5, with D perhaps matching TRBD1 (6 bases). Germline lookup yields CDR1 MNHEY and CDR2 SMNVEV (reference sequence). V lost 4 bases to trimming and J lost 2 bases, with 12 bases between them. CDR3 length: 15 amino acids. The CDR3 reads CASSYRAGGNQPQHF. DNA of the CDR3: TGTGCCAGCAGTTACAGGGCGGGTGGCAATCAGCCCCAGCATTTT.

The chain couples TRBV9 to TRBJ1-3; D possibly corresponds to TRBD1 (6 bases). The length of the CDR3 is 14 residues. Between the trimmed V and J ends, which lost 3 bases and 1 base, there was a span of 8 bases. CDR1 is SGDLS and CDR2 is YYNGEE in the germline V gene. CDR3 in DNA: TGTGCCAGCAGCGAGGGGGGGTCTGGAAACACCATATATTTT. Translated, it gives CASSEGGSGNTIYF.

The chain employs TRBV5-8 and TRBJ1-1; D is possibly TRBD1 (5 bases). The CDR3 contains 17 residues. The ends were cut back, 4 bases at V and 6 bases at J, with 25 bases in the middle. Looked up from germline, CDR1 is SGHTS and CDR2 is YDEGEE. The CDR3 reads CASSRKTGTVLRAEAFF. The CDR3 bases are TGTGCCAGCAGCCGAAAAACCGGGACTGTGCTTCGTGCTGAAGCTTTCTTT.

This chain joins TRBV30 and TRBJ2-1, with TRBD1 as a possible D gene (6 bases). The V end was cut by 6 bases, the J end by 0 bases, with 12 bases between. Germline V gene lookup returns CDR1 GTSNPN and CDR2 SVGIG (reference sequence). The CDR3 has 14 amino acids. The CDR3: CACSRTDSYNEQFF. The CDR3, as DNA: TGTGCCTGCTCGCGGACAGACTCCTACAATGAGCAGTTCTTC.

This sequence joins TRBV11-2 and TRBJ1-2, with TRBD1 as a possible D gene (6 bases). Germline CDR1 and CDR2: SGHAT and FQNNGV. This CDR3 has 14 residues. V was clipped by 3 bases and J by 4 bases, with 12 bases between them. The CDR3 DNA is TGTGCCAGCAGCTTGTCGAGGGGGGGCTATGGCTACACCTTC. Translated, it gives CASSLSRGGYGYTF.

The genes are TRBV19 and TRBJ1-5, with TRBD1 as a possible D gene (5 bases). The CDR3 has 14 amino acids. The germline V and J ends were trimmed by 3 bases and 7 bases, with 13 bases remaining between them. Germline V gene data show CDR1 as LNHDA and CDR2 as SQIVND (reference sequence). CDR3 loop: CASSMRRGRQPQHF. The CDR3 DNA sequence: TGTGCCAGTAGTATGAGGAGGGGCAGACAGCCCCAGCATTTT.

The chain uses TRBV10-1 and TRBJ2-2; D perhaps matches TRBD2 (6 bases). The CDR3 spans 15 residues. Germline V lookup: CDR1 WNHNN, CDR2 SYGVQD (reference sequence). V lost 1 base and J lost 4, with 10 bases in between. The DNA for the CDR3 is TGCGCCAGCAGTGAGTTGGTTAGCGGCACCGGGGAGCTGTTTTTT. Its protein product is CASSELVSGTGELFF.

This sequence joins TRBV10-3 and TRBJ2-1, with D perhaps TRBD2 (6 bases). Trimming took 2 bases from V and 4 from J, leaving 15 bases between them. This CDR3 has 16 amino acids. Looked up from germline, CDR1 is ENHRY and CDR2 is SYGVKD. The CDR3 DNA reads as TGTGCCATCAGTGAGGAAGGCGGCGGGGCATACAATGAGCAGTTCTTC. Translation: CAISEEGGGAYNEQFF.

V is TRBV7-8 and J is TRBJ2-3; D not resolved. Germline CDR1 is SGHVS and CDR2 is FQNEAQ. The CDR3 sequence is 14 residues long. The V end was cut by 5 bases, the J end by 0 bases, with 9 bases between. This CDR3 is CASSRGRSTDTQYF. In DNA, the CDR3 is TGTGCCAGCAGCCGAGGCAGAAGCACAGATACGCAGTATTTT.

Written as DNA, the CDR3 is TGTGCCAGCAGCCGACAGGGGGCAAAGACCGGGGAGCTGTTTTTT. Residues: CASSRQGAKTGELFF. The J gene is TRBJ2-2, the V gene TRBV6-4; 10 bases are shared with TRBD1. The V and J ends lost 6 bases and 5 bases, in that order; junction bases with no gene match: 6. CDR1 and CDR2 from the germline V gene are MRHNA and SNTAGT. The CDR3 has 15 amino acids.

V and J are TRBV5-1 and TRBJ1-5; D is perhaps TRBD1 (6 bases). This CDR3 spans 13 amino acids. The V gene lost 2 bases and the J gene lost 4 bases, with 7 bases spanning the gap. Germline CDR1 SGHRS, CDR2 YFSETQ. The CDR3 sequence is CASSFTGNQPQHF. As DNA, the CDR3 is TGCGCCAGCAGCTTTACAGGGAATCAGCCCCAGCATTTT.

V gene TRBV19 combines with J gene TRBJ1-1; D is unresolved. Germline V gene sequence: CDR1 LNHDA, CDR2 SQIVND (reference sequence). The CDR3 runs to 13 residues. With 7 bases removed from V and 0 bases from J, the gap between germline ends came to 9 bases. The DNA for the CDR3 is TGTGCCAGTAAGTACAGAATGAACACTGAAGCTTTCTTT. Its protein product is CASKYRMNTEAFF. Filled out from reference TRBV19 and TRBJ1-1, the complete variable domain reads DGGITQSPKYLFRKEGQNVTLSCEQNLNHDAMYWYRQDPGQGLRLIYYSQIVNDFQKGDIAEGYSVSREKKESFPLTVTSAQKNPTAFYLCASKYRMNTEAFFGQGTRLTVV.

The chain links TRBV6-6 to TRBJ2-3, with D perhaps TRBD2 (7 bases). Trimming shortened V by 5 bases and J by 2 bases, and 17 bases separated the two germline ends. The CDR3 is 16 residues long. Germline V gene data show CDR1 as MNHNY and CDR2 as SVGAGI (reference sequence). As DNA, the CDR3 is TGTGCCAGCAGTGGGGGTGCTGGGGGGGCCACAGATACGCAGTATTTT. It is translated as CASSGGAGGATDTQYF.